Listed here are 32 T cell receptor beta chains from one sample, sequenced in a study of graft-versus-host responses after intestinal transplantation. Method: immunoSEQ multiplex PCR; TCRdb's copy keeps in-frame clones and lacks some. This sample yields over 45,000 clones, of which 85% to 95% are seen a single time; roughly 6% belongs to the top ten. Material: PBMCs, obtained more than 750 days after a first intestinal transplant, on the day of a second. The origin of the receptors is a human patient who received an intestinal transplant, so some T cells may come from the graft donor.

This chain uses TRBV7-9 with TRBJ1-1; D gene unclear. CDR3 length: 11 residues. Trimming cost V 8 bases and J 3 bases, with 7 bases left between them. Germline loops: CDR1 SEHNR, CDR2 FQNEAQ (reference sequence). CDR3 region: CASDRDTEAFF. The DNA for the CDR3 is TGTGCCAGCGACCGGGACACTGAAGCTTTCTTT.

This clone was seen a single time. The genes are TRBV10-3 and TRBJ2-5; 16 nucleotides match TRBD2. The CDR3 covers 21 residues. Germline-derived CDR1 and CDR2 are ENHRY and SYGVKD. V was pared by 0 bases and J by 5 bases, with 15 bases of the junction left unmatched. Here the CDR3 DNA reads TGTGCCATCAGTGAGTCACCGGGACTAGCGGGAGGGGGTCTGTCTTCGGAGACCCAGTACTTC. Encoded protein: CAISESPGLAGGGLSSETQYF.

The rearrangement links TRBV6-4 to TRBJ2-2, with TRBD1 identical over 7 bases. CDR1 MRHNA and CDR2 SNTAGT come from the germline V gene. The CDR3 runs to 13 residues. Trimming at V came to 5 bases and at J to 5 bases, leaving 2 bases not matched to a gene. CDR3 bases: TGTGCCAGCAGTAGACAGGGAACCGGGGAGCTGTTTTTT. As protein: CASSRQGTGELFF.

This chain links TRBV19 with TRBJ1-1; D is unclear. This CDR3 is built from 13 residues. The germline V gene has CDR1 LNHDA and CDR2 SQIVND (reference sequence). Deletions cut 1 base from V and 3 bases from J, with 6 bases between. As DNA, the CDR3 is TGTGCCAGTAGTATAGGGTTGGACACTGAAGCTTTCTTT. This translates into CASSIGLDTEAFF.

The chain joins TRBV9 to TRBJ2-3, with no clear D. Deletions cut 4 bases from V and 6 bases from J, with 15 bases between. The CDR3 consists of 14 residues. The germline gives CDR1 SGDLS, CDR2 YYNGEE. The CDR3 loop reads CASSSRGPPDTQYF. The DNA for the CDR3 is TGTGCCAGCAGCTCTAGAGGTCCCCCTGATACGCAGTATTTT.

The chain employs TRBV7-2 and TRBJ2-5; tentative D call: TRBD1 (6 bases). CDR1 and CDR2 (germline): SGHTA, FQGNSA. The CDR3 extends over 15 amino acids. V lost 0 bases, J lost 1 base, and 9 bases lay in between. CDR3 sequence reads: CASSLAGQIQETQYF. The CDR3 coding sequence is TGTGCCAGCAGCTTAGCCGGACAGATCCAAGAGACCCAGTACTTC.

The chain's CDR3 is CASSPRGPWAREQYF. The CDR3 DNA follows: TGTGCCAGCAGCCCAAGGGGGCCTTGGGCTCGAGAGCAGTACTTC. The rearrangement links TRBV28 to TRBJ2-7; 7 bases line up with TRBD1. Germline V gives CDR1 MDHEN, CDR2 SYDVKM. V trimming: 6 bases; J trimming: 7 bases; junction bases outside the gene matches: 15. This CDR3 has 15 amino acids.

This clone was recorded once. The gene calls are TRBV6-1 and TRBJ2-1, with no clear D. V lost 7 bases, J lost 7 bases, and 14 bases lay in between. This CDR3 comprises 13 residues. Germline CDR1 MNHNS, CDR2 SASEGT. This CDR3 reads CASTKGGRNEQFF. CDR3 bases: TGTGCCAGCACCAAAGGTGGGCGGAATGAGCAGTTCTTC.

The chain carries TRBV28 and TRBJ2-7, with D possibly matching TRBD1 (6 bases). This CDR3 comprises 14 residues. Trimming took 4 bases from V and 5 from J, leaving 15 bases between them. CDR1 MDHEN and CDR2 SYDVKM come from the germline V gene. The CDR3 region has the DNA TGTGCCAGCAGTTCATTCCTTACAGGGAACGAGCAGTACTTC. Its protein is CASSSFLTGNEQYF.

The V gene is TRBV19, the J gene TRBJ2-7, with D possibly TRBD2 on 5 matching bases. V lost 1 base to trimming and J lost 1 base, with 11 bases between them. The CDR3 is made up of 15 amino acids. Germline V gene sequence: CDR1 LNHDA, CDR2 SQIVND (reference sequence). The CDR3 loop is CASSIGPRTSYEQYF. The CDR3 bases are TGTGCCAGTAGTATAGGTCCCCGGACTTCCTACGAGCAGTACTTC.

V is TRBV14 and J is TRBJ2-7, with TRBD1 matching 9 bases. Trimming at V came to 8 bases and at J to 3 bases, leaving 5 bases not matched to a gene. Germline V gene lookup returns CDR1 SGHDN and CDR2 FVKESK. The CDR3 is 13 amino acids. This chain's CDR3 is CASSDRGNYEQYF. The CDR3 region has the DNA TGTGCCAGCTCCGACAGGGGGAACTACGAGCAGTACTTC.

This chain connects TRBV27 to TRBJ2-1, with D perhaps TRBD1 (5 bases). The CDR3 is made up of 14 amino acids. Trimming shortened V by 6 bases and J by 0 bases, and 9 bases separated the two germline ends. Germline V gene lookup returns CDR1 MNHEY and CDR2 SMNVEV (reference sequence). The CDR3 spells CASSRVSSYNEQFF. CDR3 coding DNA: TGTGCCAGCAGCAGGGTCAGCTCCTACAATGAGCAGTTCTTC.

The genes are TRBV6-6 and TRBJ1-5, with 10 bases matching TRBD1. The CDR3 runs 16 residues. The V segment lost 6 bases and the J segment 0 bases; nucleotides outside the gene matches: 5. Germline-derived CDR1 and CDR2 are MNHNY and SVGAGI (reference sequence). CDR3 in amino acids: CASSPRQGASNQPQHF. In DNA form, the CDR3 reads TGTGCCAGCAGCCCGAGACAGGGGGCTAGCAATCAGCCCCAGCATTTT.

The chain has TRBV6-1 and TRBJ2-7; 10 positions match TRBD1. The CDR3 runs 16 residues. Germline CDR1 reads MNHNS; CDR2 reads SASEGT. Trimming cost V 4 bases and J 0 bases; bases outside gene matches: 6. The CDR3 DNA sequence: TGTGCCAGCAGTGCGGGGACAGGGGACTTCTCCTACGAGCAGTACTTC. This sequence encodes CASSAGTGDFSYEQYF.

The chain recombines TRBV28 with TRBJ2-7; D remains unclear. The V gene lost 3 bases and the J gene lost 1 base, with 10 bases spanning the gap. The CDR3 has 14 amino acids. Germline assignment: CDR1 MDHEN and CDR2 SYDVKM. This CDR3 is CASSFRLLSYEQYF. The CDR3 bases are TGTGCCAGCAGTTTTCGCTTGTTATCCTACGAGCAGTACTTC. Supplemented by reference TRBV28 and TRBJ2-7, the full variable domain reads DVKVTQSSRYLVKRTGEKVFLECVQDMDHENMFWYRQDPGLGLRLIYFSYDVKMKEKGDIPEGYSVSREKKERFSLILESASTNQTSMYLCASSFRLLSYEQYFGPGTRLTVT.

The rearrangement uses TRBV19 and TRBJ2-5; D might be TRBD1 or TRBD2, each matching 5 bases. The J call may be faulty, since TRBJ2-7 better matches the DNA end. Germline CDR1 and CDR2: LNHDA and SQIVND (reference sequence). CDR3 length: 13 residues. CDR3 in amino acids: CASSQGGGYEQYF. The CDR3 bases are TGTGCCAGTAGCCAGGGTGGGGGCTACGAGCAGTACTTC.

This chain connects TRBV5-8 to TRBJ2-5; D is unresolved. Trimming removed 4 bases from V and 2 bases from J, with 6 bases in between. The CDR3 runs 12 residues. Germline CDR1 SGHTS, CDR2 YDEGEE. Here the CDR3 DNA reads TGTGCCAGCAGCCGCATACAAGAGACCCAGTACTTC. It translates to CASSRIQETQYF.

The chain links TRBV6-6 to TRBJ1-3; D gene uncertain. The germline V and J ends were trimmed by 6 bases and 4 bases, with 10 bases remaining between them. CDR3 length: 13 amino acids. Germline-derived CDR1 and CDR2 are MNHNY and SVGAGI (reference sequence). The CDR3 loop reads CASSGRSGNTIYF. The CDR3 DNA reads TGTGCCAGCAGCGGTCGATCCGGAAACACCATATATTTT.

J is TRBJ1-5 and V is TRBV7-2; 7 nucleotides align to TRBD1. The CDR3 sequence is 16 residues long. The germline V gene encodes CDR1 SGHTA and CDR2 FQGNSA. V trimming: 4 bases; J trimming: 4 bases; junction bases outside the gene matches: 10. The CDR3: CASSSRGTASNQPQHF. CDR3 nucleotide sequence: TGTGCCAGCAGCTCGAGGGGGACAGCCAGTAATCAGCCCCAGCATTTT. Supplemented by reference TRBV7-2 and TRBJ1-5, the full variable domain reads GAGVSQSPSNKVTEKGKDVELRCDPISGHTALYWYRQSLGQGLEFLIYFQGNSAPDKSGLPSDRFSAERTGGSVSTLTIQRTQQEDSAVYLCASSSRGTASNQPQHFGDGTRLSIL.

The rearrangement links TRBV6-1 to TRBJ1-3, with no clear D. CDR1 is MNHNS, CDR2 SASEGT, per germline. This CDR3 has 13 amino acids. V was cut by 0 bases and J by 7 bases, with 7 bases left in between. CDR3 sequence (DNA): TGTGCCAGCAGTGAAGCGCTAACGAACACCATATATTTT. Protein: CASSEALTNTIYF.

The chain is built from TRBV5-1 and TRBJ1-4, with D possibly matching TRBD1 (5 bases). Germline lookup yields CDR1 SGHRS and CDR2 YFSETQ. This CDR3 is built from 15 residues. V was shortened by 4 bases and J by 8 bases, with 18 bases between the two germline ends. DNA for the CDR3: TGCGCCAGCAGCCCCTCCGGGACCGGCGCCGAAAAACTGTTTTTT. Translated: CASSPSGTGAEKLFF.

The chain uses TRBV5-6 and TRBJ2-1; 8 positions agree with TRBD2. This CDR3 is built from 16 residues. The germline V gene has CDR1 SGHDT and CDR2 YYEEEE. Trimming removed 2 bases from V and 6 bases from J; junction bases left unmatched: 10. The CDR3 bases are TGTGCCAGCAGCTTCAGTGCTGGACTAGCAGTCAATGAGCAGTTCTTC. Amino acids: CASSFSAGLAVNEQFF.

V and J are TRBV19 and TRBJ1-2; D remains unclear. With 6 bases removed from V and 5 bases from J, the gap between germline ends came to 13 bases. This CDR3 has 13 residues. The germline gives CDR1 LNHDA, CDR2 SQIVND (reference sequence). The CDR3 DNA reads TGTGCCAGTAGCCGGACCGAAAAATATGGCTACACCTTC. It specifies CASSRTEKYGYTF.

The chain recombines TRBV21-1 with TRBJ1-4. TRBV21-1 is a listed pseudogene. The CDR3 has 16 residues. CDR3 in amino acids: CASSVKDTTTNEKLFF. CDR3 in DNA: TGTGCCAGCAGCGTGAAAGACACTACAACTAATGAAAAACTGTTTTTT.

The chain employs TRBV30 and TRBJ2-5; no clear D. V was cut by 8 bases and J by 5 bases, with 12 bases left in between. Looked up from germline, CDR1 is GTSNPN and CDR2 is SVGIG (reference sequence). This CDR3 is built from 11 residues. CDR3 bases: TGTGCCGGTAAAGGTAGGGAGACCCAGTACTTC. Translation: CAGKGRETQYF.

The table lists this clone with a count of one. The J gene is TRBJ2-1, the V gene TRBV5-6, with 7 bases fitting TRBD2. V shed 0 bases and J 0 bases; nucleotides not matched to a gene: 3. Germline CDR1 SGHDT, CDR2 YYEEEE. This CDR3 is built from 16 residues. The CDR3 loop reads CASSLGLAFSYNEQFF. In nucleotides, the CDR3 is TGTGCCAGCAGCTTGGGACTAGCCTTCTCCTACAATGAGCAGTTCTTC.

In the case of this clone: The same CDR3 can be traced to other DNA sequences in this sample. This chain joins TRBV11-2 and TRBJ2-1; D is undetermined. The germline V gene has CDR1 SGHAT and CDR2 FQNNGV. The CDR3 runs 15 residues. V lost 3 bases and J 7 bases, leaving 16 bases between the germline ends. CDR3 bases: TGTGCCAGCAGCTTGGGGTCCGGCAGATATAATGAGCAGTTCTTC. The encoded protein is CASSLGSGRYNEQFF. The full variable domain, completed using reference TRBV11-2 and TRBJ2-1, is EAGVAQSPRYKIIEKRQSVAFWCNPISGHATLYWYQQILGQGPKLLIQFQNNGVVDDSQLPKDRFSAERLKGVDSTLKIQPAKLEDSAVYLCASSLGSGRYNEQFFGPGTRLTVL.

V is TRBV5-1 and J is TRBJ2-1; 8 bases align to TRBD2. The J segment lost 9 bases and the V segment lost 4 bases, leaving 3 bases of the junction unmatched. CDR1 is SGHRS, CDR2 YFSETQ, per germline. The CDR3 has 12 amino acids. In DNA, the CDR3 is TGCGCCAGCAGCAATAGCGGGGTTGAGCAGTTCTTC. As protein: CASSNSGVEQFF.

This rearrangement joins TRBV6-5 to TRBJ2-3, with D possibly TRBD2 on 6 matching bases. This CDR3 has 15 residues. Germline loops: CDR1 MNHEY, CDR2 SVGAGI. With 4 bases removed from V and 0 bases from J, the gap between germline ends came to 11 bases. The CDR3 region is CASSWTTASTDTQYF. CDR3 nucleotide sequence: TGTGCCAGCAGTTGGACTACCGCAAGCACAGATACGCAGTATTTT.

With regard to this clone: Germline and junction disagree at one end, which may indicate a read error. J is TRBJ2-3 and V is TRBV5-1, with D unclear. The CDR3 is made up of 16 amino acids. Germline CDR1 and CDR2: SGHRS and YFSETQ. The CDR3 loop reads CVSSSNGGRSTDTQYF. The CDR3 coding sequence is TGCGTCAGCAGCTCGAACGGCGGACGTAGCACAGATACGCAGTATTTT.

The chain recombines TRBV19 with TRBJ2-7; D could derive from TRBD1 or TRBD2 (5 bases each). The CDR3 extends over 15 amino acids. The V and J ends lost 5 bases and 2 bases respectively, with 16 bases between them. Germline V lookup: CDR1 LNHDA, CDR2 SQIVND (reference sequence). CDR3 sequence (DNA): TGTGCCAGTAGTTTGTTTCGGGACGGGCCCTACGAGCAGTACTTC. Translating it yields CASSLFRDGPYEQYF.

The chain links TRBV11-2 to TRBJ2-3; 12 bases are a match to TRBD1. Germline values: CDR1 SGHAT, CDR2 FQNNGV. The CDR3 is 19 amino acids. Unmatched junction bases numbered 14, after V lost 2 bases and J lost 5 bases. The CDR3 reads CASSLSHLRDRGQEDTQYF. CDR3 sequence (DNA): TGTGCCAGCAGCTTATCCCACCTCCGGGACAGGGGGCAAGAAGATACGCAGTATTTT. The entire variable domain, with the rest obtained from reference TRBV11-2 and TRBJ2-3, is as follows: EAGVAQSPRYKIIEKRQSVAFWCNPISGHATLYWYQQILGQGPKLLIQFQNNGVVDDSQLPKDRFSAERLKGVDSTLKIQPAKLEDSAVYLCASSLSHLRDRGQEDTQYFGPGTRLTVL.